This T cell receptor beta chain was profiled in a study of CD8+ T cells in alopecia areata. Study observations and caveats: Among patients, TCR sharing was less clear than in mice, a difference possibly due in part to HLA diversity in the patient population. Given one nonresponder, whether baseline CD8+ expansion relates to response remains uncertain.

Isolated RNA was reverse transcribed into cDNA used as the sequencing template. Sequencing was performed with immunoSEQ multiplex PCR; in TCRdb, only in-frame clones are kept and a portion is missing. The data show under 200,000 clones, 50% to 65% seen once. Between the trimmed V and J ends, which lost 2 bases and 3 bases, there was a span of 10 bases. CDR1 is MNHEY and CDR2 is SMNVEV in the germline V gene (reference sequence). This CDR3 has 14 amino acids. In regard to this clone: Its antigen is as yet unknown.

The treatment denotes: oral pan-JAK inhibitor, 5-10 mg twice daily. The sample here was CD4+ T cells sorted from blood, taken at week 24, from a patient treated with tofacitinib. The TCR originated in a human donor with alopecia areata. The chain uses TRBV27 and TRBJ1-1; D may be TRBD1 (5 bases). In nucleotides, the CDR3 is TGTGCCAGCAGTTTAGAGGGGATCGACACTGAAGCTTTCTTT. Encoded protein: CASSLEGIDTEAFF.